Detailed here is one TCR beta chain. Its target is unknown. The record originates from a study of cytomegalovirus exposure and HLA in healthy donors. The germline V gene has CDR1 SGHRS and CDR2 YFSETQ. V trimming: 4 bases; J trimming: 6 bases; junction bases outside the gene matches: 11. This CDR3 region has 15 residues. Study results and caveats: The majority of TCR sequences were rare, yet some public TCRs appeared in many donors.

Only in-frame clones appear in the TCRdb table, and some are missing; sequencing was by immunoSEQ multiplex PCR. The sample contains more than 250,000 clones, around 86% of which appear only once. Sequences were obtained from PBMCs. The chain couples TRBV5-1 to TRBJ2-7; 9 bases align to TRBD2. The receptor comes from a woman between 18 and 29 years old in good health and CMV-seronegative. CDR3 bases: TGCGCCAGCAGCACCCGGACTAGCGTGGCCTCCGAGCAGTACTTC. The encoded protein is CASSTRTSVASEQYF.